The TCR beta chain described here comes from a study of blood T cell repertoires in COVID-19. For the study at large: COVID-19 samples from acute and convalescent phases originated in the United States, Italy and Spain. PBMCs, B-cell-depleted T cells, or T cells were the source of the cDNA or gDNA that made up the material.

CDR1 DFQATT and CDR2 SNEGSKA come from the germline V gene (reference sequence). The CDR3 length is 10 residues. V was trimmed by 6 bases and J by 2 bases, leaving 4 bases between them. As originally analysed: Estimated nucleated cell counts came from reference gene primer amplification. Sequencing was performed with immunoSEQ multiplex PCR; in TCRdb, only in-frame clones are kept and a portion is missing. D and trimming come from the DNA, and the V and J calls and clone size come from that table. The sample records about 220,000 clones, 65% to 85% being singletons. A remark on this clone: Other DNA sequences in the sample encode the same CDR3.

This chain joins TRBV20-1 and TRBJ2-5, with D unresolved. Material for sequencing was peripheral blood. This sequence originates from a human donor in a cohort sampled during active COVID-19. This CDR3 is CSATQETQYF. The CDR3, as DNA: TGCAGTGCCACACAAGAGACCCAGTACTTC.